This T cell receptor beta chain was identified during a study of blood T cell repertoires in COVID-19. The wider study: Both acute and convalescent COVID-19 samples were obtained from the United States, Italy and Spain.

The germline CDR1 and CDR2 sequences are MDHEN and SYDVKM. This CDR3 has 15 amino acids. Trimming took off 3 bases at V and 6 bases at J, with 18 bases between the two ends. In the original processing: Counts of nucleated cells, estimated from reference gene primer amplification, were obtained. Assay used: immunoSEQ multiplex PCR; TCRdb lists only in-frame clones, some missing. The D gene and trimming were derived from the DNA, and the V and J assignments and clone size from that table. The sample holds roughly 36,000 clones, about 89% seen once. This clonotype originated in a man of 80 years or more with active COVID-19. The chain uses TRBV28 and TRBJ2-7; D is uncertain. The sample was peripheral blood. The CDR3 reads CASSFPHGRIPEQYF. CDR3 nucleotide sequence: TGTGCCAGCAGTTTCCCCCATGGCAGGATCCCCGAGCAGTACTTC.